The 25 T cell receptor beta chains listed next were all sequenced from one sample in a study of T cells after yellow fever vaccination. TCRdb redid the calling of the 5' RACE reads with MiXCR, one entry per CDR3 protein. The data contain hundreds of thousands of distinct CDR3 sequences, about 6.2% of them singletons. Sequences were derived from PBMCs, sampled 5 days after the yellow fever booster vaccination. These receptors all stem from a man under 40 who received the YFV17D yellow fever vaccine.

This clonotype was observed a handful of times. The genes are TRBV20-1 and TRBJ1-5; a weak D match, TRBD1 (5 bases). The V gene's germline CDR1 is DFQATT and CDR2 SNEGSKA (reference sequence). Deletions cut 5 bases from V and 4 bases from J, with 6 bases between. This CDR3 has 11 amino acids. The CDR3 spells CSAHRNQPQHF. The CDR3 region has the DNA TGCAGTGCTCACAGGAATCAGCCCCAGCATTTT.

A few counts support this clonotype. V is TRBV30 and J is TRBJ2-2, with D possibly matching TRBD2 (5 bases). The CDR3 extends over 16 amino acids. The V and J ends lost 0 bases and 3 bases respectively, with 14 bases between them. Germline CDR1 reads GTSNPN; CDR2 reads SVGIG (reference sequence). The CDR3: CAWSVRWLADTGELFF. The CDR3 DNA sequence: TGTGCCTGGAGTGTACGTTGGCTAGCTGACACCGGGGAGCTGTTTTTT.

V usage is TRBV11-2 and J usage is TRBJ2-3, with 16 bases lining up with TRBD2. The CDR3 runs 20 residues. Germline CDR1 and CDR2: SGHAT and FQNNGV. V gave up 0 bases and J gave up 0 bases; unmatched junction bases: 6. The CDR3 nucleotides read TGTGCCAGCAGCTTAGAAGGGACTAGCGGGAGGGGAGGAAGCACAGATACGCAGTATTTT. Translating it yields CASSLEGTSGRGGSTDTQYF.

This clonotype has at least ten counts. This chain uses TRBV12-3 or TRBV12-4 with TRBJ2-1; D may be TRBD2 (5 bases). V was cut by 3 bases and J by 9 bases, with 12 bases left in between. The CDR3 runs to 13 residues. In nucleotides, the CDR3 is TGTGCCAGCAGTTTGGCGGAGAGGGCTGAGCAGTTCTTC. Amino acid sequence: CASSLAERAEQFF.

In this sample, this clonotype turned up many times. CDR3 in DNA: TGTGCCAGCAGTGATGCTAGCGGGAGGACCGGTGGGACAGATACGCAGTATTTT. This translates into CASSDASGRTGGTDTQYF. J is TRBJ2-3 and V is TRBV25-1; the match to TRBD2 covers 11 bases. V was clipped by 3 bases and J by 3 bases; unmatched bases: 11. The CDR3 totals 18 residues. The germline V gene has CDR1 MGHDK and CDR2 SYGVNS.

This clonotype was observed a few times. This chain connects TRBV4-3 to TRBJ2-5; 7 bases map to TRBD2. The ends lost 0 bases at V and 4 bases at J; junction bases unmatched: 8. Looked up from germline, CDR1 is LGHNA and CDR2 is YSLEER. The CDR3 has 16 residues. As DNA, the CDR3 is TGCGCCAGCAGCCAAGAAGGCGGGAGTGGCGGAGAGACCCAGTACTTC. As protein: CASSQEGGSGGETQYF.

This clonotype was seen only a few times. The rearrangement uses TRBV5-1 and TRBJ2-1; TRBD2 matches at 8 bases. Looked up from germline, CDR1 is SGHRS and CDR2 is YFSETQ. This CDR3 contains 16 residues. The V and J ends lost 4 bases and 0 bases, in that order; junction bases with no gene match: 6. CDR3 coding DNA: TGCGCCAGCAGCATGCAGCGGGAGAGCTCCTACAATGAGCAGTTCTTC. This codes for CASSMQRESSYNEQFF.

There are a few counts of this clonotype. The CDR3 DNA reads TGCGCCAGCAGTAACAGGGGAGCCTTTTCGGCCAATGAGCAGTTCTTC. Protein sequence: CASSNRGAFSANEQFF. This sequence joins TRBV23-1 and TRBJ2-1; 7 bases agree with TRBD1. TRBV23-1 is marked as an open reading frame, function uncertain. This CDR3 spans 16 amino acids. With V trimmed by 5 bases and J by 6 bases, 13 bases remained unmatched.

This clonotype was picked up many times. An end of the junction differs from the germline gene, which may be a read error. The chain joins TRBV5-1 to TRBJ2-1; the match to TRBD2 covers 14 bases. The CDR3 runs to 15 residues. Germline loops: CDR1 SGHRS, CDR2 YFSETQ. CDR3 sequence: CASSSGLAGGNEQFF. DNA for the CDR3: TGTGCCAGCAGCTCCGGACTAGCGGGGGGTAATGAGCAGTTCTTC.

This clonotype was counted ten times or more. The rearrangement joins TRBV7-9 to TRBJ2-1; the match to TRBD2 covers 7 bases. V lost 7 bases and J lost 7; bases outside the gene matches: 1. This CDR3 region has 11 residues. Germline CDR1 reads SEHNR; CDR2 reads FQNEAQ (reference sequence). The CDR3 nucleotides read TGTGCCAGCACCGGGGGGAATGAGCAGTTCTTC. This codes for CASTGGNEQFF. The full variable domain, completed using reference TRBV7-9 and TRBJ2-1, is DTGVSQNPRHKITKRGQNVTFRCDPISEHNRLYWYRQTLGQGPEFLTYFQNEAQLEKSRLLSDRFSAERPKGSFSTLEIQRTEQGDSAMYLCASTGGNEQFFGPGTRLTVL.

This clonotype was seen many times. This rearrangement joins TRBV7-2 to TRBJ2-7; D is perhaps TRBD1 (5 bases). The germline gives CDR1 SGHTA, CDR2 FQGNSA. V lost 5 bases to trimming and J lost 4 bases, with 15 bases between them. CDR3 length equals 14 residues. The CDR3 nucleotides are TGTGCCAGCAGCAAGACAGCTGGGGAATACGAGCAGTACTTC. Residues: CASSKTAGEYEQYF.

This clonotype occurred a few times. V gene TRBV30 combines with J gene TRBJ2-7; D is ambiguous. This CDR3 is 12 amino acids long. Germline loops: CDR1 GTSNPN, CDR2 SVGIG (reference sequence). V lost 4 bases and J 0 bases, leaving 7 bases between the germline ends. CDR3 DNA: TGTGCCTGGAAAGGCAGCTCCTACGAGCAGTACTTC. This encodes CAWKGSSYEQYF.

This clonotype has at least ten counts. The chain recombines TRBV3-1 with TRBJ2-7; D call uncertain. Trimming took 6 bases from V and 0 from J, leaving 12 bases between them. The CDR3 has 14 residues. Germline loops: CDR1 LGHDT, CDR2 YNNKEL (reference sequence). CDR3 region: CASSLRSSSYEQYF. The CDR3 DNA sequence: TGTGCCAGCAGTCTCCGCTCCAGCTCCTACGAGCAGTACTTC.

This clonotype has only a few counts. V is TRBV6-5 and J is TRBJ2-4; D may match TRBD1 or TRBD2 (5 bases each). The germline CDR1 and CDR2 sequences are MNHEY and SVGAGI. The CDR3 sequence is 18 residues long. Trimming left V 0 bases short and J 9 bases short, with 24 bases between. The CDR3 nucleotides are TGTGCCAGCAGTTACTCGCGCGGTATGGAGGTACCAGGGTCCATTCAGTACTTC. Translating it yields CASSYSRGMEVPGSIQYF.

This clonotype was observed a handful of times. This chain connects TRBV18 to TRBJ2-1; D is unresolved. Trimming removed 2 bases from V and 0 bases from J, with 14 bases in between. Germline V CDR1 and CDR2: KGHSH, LQKENI. The CDR3 loop spans 17 amino acids. Written as DNA, the CDR3 is TGTGCCAGCTCACCAGTTGGCGGCTCTACCTCCTACAATGAGCAGTTCTTC. This codes for CASSPVGGSTSYNEQFF.

This clonotype has only a few counts. The chain has TRBV18 and TRBJ1-5; 7 nucleotides match TRBD1. CDR3 length: 16 residues. V lost 3 bases, J lost 5 bases, and 10 bases stayed unmatched. From germline, CDR1 is KGHSH and CDR2 LQKENI. The CDR3 is CASSPKGQEAYQPQHF. CDR3 DNA: TGTGCCAGCTCACCCAAAGGACAGGAAGCTTATCAGCCCCAGCATTTT. The complete variable domain, with remaining parts taken from reference TRBV18 and TRBJ1-5, reads NAGVMQNPRHLVRRRGQEARLRCSPMKGHSHVYWYRQLPEEGLKFMVYLQKENIIDESGMPKERFSAEFPKEGPSILRIQQVVRGDSAAYFCASSPKGQEAYQPQHFGDGTRLSIL.

The chain joins TRBV3-1 to TRBJ2-3; D gene unclear. Trimming stripped 11 bases from V and 6 bases from J, with 30 bases between. The CDR3 sequence is 17 residues long. Per germline, CDR1 LGHDT and CDR2 YNNKEL (reference sequence). The CDR3: CAFSFTSSGRSKDTQYF. DNA of the CDR3: TGTGCCTTCAGTTTTACTTCGTCGGGCAGGTCGAAGGATACGCAGTATTTT.

This clonotype was seen ten or more times. This CDR3 reads CSASAPGGRGYNEQFF. For the CDR3, the DNA is TGCAGTGCTTCCGCCCCAGGGGGCCGGGGCTACAATGAGCAGTTCTTC. V is TRBV20-1 and J is TRBJ2-1, with 8 bases identical to TRBD1. The V gene's germline CDR1 is DFQATT and CDR2 SNEGSKA (reference sequence). After removal of 5 bases from V and 3 bases from J, the junction contained 12 bases not matched to a gene. CDR3 size: 16 residues.

This chain connects TRBV6-5 to TRBJ2-1; 8 bases line up with TRBD2. The CDR3 runs 15 residues. CDR1 is MNHEY and CDR2 is SVGAGI in the germline V gene. V shed 2 bases, J shed 5 bases, and the junction held 5 bases outside the gene matches. CDR3 nucleotides: TGTGCCAGCAGTTACAGAGCGGGAGCCCACAATGAGCAGTTCTTC. This codes for CASSYRAGAHNEQFF.

This clonotype has more than one count but fewer than ten. The genes are TRBV5-4 and TRBJ1-1; no definite D call. Per the germline V gene, CDR1 is SGHNT and CDR2 is YYREEE (reference sequence). V was trimmed by 0 bases and J by 3 bases, leaving 12 bases between them. There are 15 residues in the CDR3. CDR3 nucleotide sequence: TGTGCCAGCAGCTTGGGCGTCATGGGATACACTGAAGCTTTCTTT. This codes for CASSLGVMGYTEAFF.

In this sample, this clonotype turned up many times. The J gene is TRBJ1-1, the V gene TRBV5-1; maybe TRBD1 (6 bases). V was shortened by 3 bases and J by 0 bases, with 9 bases between the two germline ends. There are 14 residues in the CDR3. The V gene's germline CDR1 is SGHRS and CDR2 YFSETQ. Here the CDR3 reads CASSSGQLNTEAFF. The CDR3 coding sequence is TGCGCCAGCAGCTCCGGACAGTTGAACACTGAAGCTTTCTTT.

V and J are TRBV7-2 and TRBJ2-3; TRBD2 is a possible D gene (6 bases). CDR1 SGHTA and CDR2 FQGNSA come from the germline V gene. V was trimmed by 7 bases and J by 0 bases, leaving 14 bases between them. This CDR3 spans 15 amino acids. CDR3: CASKLAASSTDTQYF. The DNA of the CDR3 is TGTGCCAGCAAATTAGCGGCATCTAGCACAGATACGCAGTATTTT.

In its sample, this clonotype was seen many times. V usage is TRBV7-6 and J usage is TRBJ2-5, with 10 bases that match TRBD2. Trimming cost V 2 bases and J 5 bases; bases outside gene matches: 8. Germline V lookup: CDR1 SGHVS, CDR2 FNYEAQ. CDR3 length: 16 amino acids. The CDR3 coding sequence is TGTGCCAGCAGCTTATTGGCTAGCGGGAGTGGGGAGACCCAGTACTTC. Protein: CASSLLASGSGETQYF.

This clonotype has a handful of counts. Its ends do not fully match the called genes, so a read error is possible. The rearrangement joins TRBV6-2 or TRBV6-3 to TRBJ2-7, with 10 bases fitting TRBD2. CDR3 size: 12 residues. Per germline, CDR1 MNHEY and CDR2 SVGEGT. In DNA, the CDR3 is TGTGCCAGCAGTGGACTAGCGGCCCTCTGGGACTTC. This gives the protein CASSGLAALWDF.

This clonotype appeared a few times. The genes are TRBV6-5 and TRBJ2-1, with 10 bases fitting TRBD2. This CDR3 spans 18 amino acids. Germline assignment: CDR1 MNHEY and CDR2 SVGAGI. J was trimmed by 9 bases and V by 3 bases; bases with no gene match: 17. In nucleotides, the CDR3 is TGTGCCAGCAGTTATATCCGGGCTAGCGGGAGCGGTAAGGGTGAGCAGTTCTTC. Encoded protein: CASSYIRASGSGKGEQFF.